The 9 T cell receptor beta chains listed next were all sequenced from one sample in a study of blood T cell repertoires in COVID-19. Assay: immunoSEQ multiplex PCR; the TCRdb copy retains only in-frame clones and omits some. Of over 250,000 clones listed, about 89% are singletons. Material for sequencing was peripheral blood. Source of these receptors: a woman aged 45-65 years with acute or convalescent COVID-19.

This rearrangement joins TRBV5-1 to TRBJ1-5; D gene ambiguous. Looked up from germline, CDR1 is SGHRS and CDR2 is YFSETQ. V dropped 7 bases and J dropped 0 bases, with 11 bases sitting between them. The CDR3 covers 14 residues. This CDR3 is CASAPQNSNQPQHF. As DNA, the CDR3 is TGCGCCAGCGCCCCCCAGAATAGCAATCAGCCCCAGCATTTT.

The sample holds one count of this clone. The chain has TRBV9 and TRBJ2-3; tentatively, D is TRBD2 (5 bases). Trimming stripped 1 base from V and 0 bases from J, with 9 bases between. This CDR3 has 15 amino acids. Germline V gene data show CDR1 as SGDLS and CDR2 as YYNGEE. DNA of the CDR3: TGTGCCAGCAGCGTAAGCGGAACCAGCACAGATACGCAGTATTTT. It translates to CASSVSGTSTDTQYF.

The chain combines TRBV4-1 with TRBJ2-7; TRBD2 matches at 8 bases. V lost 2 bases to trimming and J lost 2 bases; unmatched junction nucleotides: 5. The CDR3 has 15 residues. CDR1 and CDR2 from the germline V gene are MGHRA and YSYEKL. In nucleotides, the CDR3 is TGCGCCAGCAGCCAATCCGGGACTAGTCCCTACGAGCAGTACTTC. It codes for CASSQSGTSPYEQYF.

This chain's CDR3 is CASSSGLMNTEAFF. The CDR3 bases are TGTGCCAGCAGCTCGGGACTGATGAACACTGAAGCTTTCTTT. The J gene is TRBJ1-1, the V gene TRBV11-1, with D possibly matching TRBD1 (5 bases). V was clipped by 4 bases and J by 0 bases, with 9 bases between them. The CDR3 consists of 14 residues. In germline, CDR1 is SGHAT, CDR2 FQDESV (reference sequence).

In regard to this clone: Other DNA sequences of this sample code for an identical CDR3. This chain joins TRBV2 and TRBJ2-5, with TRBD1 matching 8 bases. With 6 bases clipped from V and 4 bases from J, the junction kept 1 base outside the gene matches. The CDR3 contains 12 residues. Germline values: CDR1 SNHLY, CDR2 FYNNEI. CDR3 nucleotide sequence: TGTGCCAGCAGGGACAGGGCAGAGACCCAGTACTTC. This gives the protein CASRDRAETQYF. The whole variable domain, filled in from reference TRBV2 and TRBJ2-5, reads EPEVTQTPSHQVTQMGQEVILRCVPISNHLYFYWYRQILGQKVEFLVSFYNNEISEKSEIFDDQFSVERPDGSNFTLKIRSTKLEDSAMYFCASRDRAETQYFGPGTRLLVL.

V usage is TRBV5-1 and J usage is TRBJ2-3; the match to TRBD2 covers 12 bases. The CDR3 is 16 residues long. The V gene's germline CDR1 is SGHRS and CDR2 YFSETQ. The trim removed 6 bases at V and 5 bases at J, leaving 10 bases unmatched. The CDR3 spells CASKRLAGALGDTQYF. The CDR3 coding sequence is TGCGCCAGCAAAAGACTAGCGGGAGCCCTTGGAGATACGCAGTATTTT.

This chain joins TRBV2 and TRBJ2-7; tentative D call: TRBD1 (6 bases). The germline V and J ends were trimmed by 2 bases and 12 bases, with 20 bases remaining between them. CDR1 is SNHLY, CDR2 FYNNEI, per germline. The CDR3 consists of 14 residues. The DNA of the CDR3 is TGTGCCAGCAGTGAATTCGGTGGACAGCGTAGTTCGTACTTC. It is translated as CASSEFGGQRSSYF.

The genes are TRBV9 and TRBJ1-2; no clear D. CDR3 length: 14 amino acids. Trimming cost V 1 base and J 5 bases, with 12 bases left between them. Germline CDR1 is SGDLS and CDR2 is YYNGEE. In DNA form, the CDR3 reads TGTGCCAGCAGCGTATCGAACCCAGTGTATGGCTACACCTTC. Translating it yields CASSVSNPVYGYTF.

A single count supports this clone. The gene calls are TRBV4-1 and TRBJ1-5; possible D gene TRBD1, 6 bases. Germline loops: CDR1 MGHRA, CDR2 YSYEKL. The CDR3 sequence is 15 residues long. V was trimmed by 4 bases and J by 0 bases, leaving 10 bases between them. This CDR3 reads CASSRGGDSNQPQHF. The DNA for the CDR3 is TGCGCCAGCAGCCGAGGGGGTGATAGCAATCAGCCCCAGCATTTT.